A selection of T cell receptor beta chains follows, all from one sample in a study of T cells in Graves' hyperthyroidism and ophthalmopathy. TCRdb reanalysed the multiplex PCR reads using MiXCR and keeps one entry per CDR3 protein. In the table there are 300,000 to 500,000 distinct CDR3 sequences, around 14% of which are singletons. Sequences were obtained from blood. These TCRs come from a woman in her 30s with Graves' hyperthyroidism. The CDR3 runs from the conserved cysteine through the conserved F or W. The order of the fields is clone size, J gene, V gene, D gene, CDR3 DNA, CDR3 protein. The D gene is left open where the match is weak. The size field is filled for only some rows; it gives once, few, many or a size class.

>many|TRBJ1-5|TRBV7-9|NA
TGTGCCAGCAGCTTAGGGGATCAGCCCCAGCATTTT
CASSLGDQPQHF
>many|TRBJ2-5|TRBV28|TRBD2
TGTGCCAGCAGCCCCGGGGGGGAAGGCCAAGAGACCCAGTACTTC
CASSPGGEGQETQYF
>NA|TRBJ2-3|TRBV24-1|NA
TGTGCCACCAGTGATGTCCGGGCCTTGGATACGCAGTATTTT
CATSDVRALDTQYF
>few|TRBJ2-1|TRBV3-1|TRBD2
TGTGCCAGCAGCCAAGGATTCGGAGCGGGAGGTGCGGAGTTCTTC
CASSQGFGAGGAEFF
>NA|TRBJ2-5|TRBV20-1|TRBD2
TGCAGTGCTAGTACTAGCGGGAGCCCGAGGGACTTC
CSASTSGSPRDF
>NA|TRBJ2-1|TRBV7-2|NA
TGTGCCAGCACCGTATGGTCAAATCATGAGCAGTTCTTC
CASTVWSNHEQFF
>few|TRBJ1-6|TRBV6-5|TRBD1
TGTGCCAGCAGTTACGACAGGGAGAATTCACCCCTCCACTTT
CASSYDRENSPLHF
>many|TRBJ1-1|TRBV5-1|NA
TGCGCCAGCAGCTTGGCGGGGGCTCGCATGAACACTGAAGCTTTCTTT
CASSLAGARMNTEAFF
>NA|TRBJ1-2|TRBV9|NA
TGTGCCAGCAGCCCGGATTTAACCTATGGCTACACCTTC
CASSPDLTYGYTF
>NA|TRBJ2-1|TRBV24-1|NA
TGTGCCACCAGTGATTTGATCAGGGGGGAGGATGAGCAGTTCTTC
CATSDLIRGEDEQFF
>many|TRBJ2-3|TRBV3-1|NA
TGTGCCAGCAGCCAAGCAACGCTGGGTACGCAGTATTTT
CASSQATLGTQYF
>few|TRBJ1-2|TRBV30|NA
TGTGCCTGGAGCTCCGGGACCCGCGTTCTGGGCTACACCTTC
CAWSSGTRVLGYTF
>many|TRBJ2-1|TRBV20-1|TRBD2
TGCAGTGCTAGGACCGGGACTAGCGGGAGGAATGAGCAGTTCTTC
CSARTGTSGRNEQFF
>few|TRBJ2-2|TRBV12-3/TRBV12-4|TRBD2
TGTGCCAGCAGTTTCGGGGGGTTTGGCGGGGAGCTGTTTTTT
CASSFGGFGGELFF
>few|TRBJ2-7|TRBV19|TRBD1
TGTGCCAGTAGTATCCCCCGGGACAGGGGGCCTTACGAGCAGTACTTC
CASSIPRDRGPYEQYF
>many|TRBJ2-3|TRBV20-1|TRBD2
TGCAGTGCGGACGGAGGGACTAGCGGGAGAGGTAGATCAGATACGCAGTATTTT
CSADGGTSGRGRSDTQYF
>NA|TRBJ2-3|TRBV20-1|TRBD2
TGCAGTGCTAGAAAACTAGCGGGGAGTGTTAGCACAGATACGCAGTATTTT
CSARKLAGSVSTDTQYF
>NA|TRBJ2-7|TRBV2|TRBD1
TGTGCCAGCAGTACCTCGCAGGGGGCCTACGAGCAGTACTTC
CASSTSQGAYEQYF
>many|TRBJ2-3|TRBV20-1|TRBD1
TGCAGTGCTAGAGACACGACAGGGTCGGACACGCAGTATTTT
CSARDTTGSDTQYF
>NA|TRBJ2-1|TRBV7-3|NA
TGTGCCAGCAGCTCCTCTAGGGGTGTAAATGAGCAGTTCTTC
CASSSSRGVNEQFF
>many|TRBJ1-5|TRBV20-1|NA
TGCAGTGCTAGAGATACGGGGGGCAATCAGCCCCAGCATTTT
CSARDTGGNQPQHF
>many|TRBJ2-4|TRBV27|TRBD1
TGTGCCAGCAGTTTAACGGGGGACAGGGGAAACATTCAGTACTTC
CASSLTGDRGNIQYF
>many|TRBJ2-3|TRBV6-2/TRBV6-3|NA
TGTGCCAGCAGGGTTATGACAACAGATACGCAGTATTTT
CASRVMTTDTQYF
>NA|TRBJ2-2|TRBV5-1|TRBD2
TGCGCCGGCAGCTCGAAAGCGGGAGACACCGGGGAGCTGTTTTTT
CAGSSKAGDTGELFF
>many|TRBJ2-7|TRBV11-2|NA
TGTGCCAGCAGCCCCCGGACAGCTGTGGAGCAGTACTTC
CASSPRTAVEQYF
>many|TRBJ2-2|TRBV20-1|NA
TGCAGTGCTAGTGGAAGGAGTAGCGGTAAAGGGGAGCTGTTTTTT
CSASGRSSGKGELFF
>NA|TRBJ2-3|TRBV28|NA
TGTGCCAGCAAATCCTTCCTCCGGCAGGGGAAAGATACGCAGTATTTT
CASKSFLRQGKDTQYF
>few|TRBJ2-5|TRBV5-1|TRBD1
TGCGCCAGCAGCCCCAGGGACAGGAACCACGAGACCCAGTACTTC
CASSPRDRNHETQYF
>few|TRBJ2-3|TRBV7-8|TRBD1
TGTGCCAGCAGCTTCGACAGGGCAGATACGCAGTATTTT
CASSFDRADTQYF
>NA|TRBJ2-7|TRBV7-9|NA
TGTGCCAGCAGCTTAGTCGGCAGGGGCGGCGACGAGCAGTACTTC
CASSLVGRGGDEQYF
>many|TRBJ2-3|TRBV7-3|TRBD2
TGTGCCAGCAGCTCACCGGGACTAGCGGGAGATACGCAGTATTTT
CASSSPGLAGDTQYF
>many|TRBJ1-5|TRBV15|NA
TGTGCCACCAGCAGAGAAGGGCACGGGGACGATGCTAATCAGCCCCAGCATTTT
CATSREGHGDDANQPQHF